What follows are 3 T cell receptor beta chains derived from one specimen sequenced in a study of identical twins. TCRdb independently ran MiXCR on the 5' RACE reads; one entry per CDR3 protein. There are roughly 750,000 distinct CDR3 sequences in the sample; approximately 21% occur only once, and over 4% lies in the top ten. The sample also formed part of further work on T cells expressing NK-cell markers.

The sequencing input was PBMCs. The receptors shown here come from a woman between 18 and 30 years old in good health.

The chain carries TRBV20-1 and TRBJ1-6, with D possibly being TRBD1 (6 bases). The CDR3 runs 14 residues. Germline-derived CDR1 and CDR2 are DFQATT and SNEGSKA (reference sequence). Between the trimmed V and J ends, which lost 5 bases and 7 bases, there was a span of 15 bases. In DNA, the CDR3 is TGCAGTGCTTCGGTTGGACAGCCCAATTCACCCCTCCACTTT. Protein product: CSASVGQPNSPLHF.

This clonotype was detected only a few times. V is TRBV12-3 or TRBV12-4 and J is TRBJ2-1; 7 nucleotides match TRBD2. This CDR3 has 15 amino acids. J was trimmed by 6 bases and V by 2 bases; bases with no gene match: 7. The chain's CDR3 is CASSLSGGISNEQFF. Written as DNA, the CDR3 is TGTGCCAGCAGTTTATCGGGGGGTATCTCCAATGAGCAGTTCTTC.

The rearrangement joins TRBV7-9 to TRBJ2-1, with 11 bases identical to TRBD2. This CDR3 region has 17 residues. From germline, CDR1 is SEHNR and CDR2 FQNEAQ (reference sequence). With 1 base clipped from V and 4 bases from J, the junction kept 6 bases outside the gene matches. The CDR3 DNA is TGTGCCAGCAGCTTAGGAATCTCTAGCGGGGGGTACAATGAGCAGTTCTTC. This codes for CASSLGISSGGYNEQFF.